This T cell receptor (beta chain) was documented in a study of cytomegalovirus exposure and HLA in healthy donors (TCRdb year 2017). About the full investigation: An earlier analysis of several hundred of the donors reported approximately 280 Gb of sequence data and around 100 million unique TCR beta sequences obtained from roughly 170 million T cells. Roughly 300 gigabases of sequencing data and 70 million to 100 million unique TCR sequences made up an early release that covered around 640 HLA-typed donors. Of the 398 genotyped donors, 65% to 90% were placed in the genetic ancestry cluster associated with self-reported Caucasian donors. The study aimed to test whether signatures of past pathogen exposure could be identified by cataloging public T cell receptors. Using immunosequencing, the study profiled T cell repertoires from 666 subjects and related those repertoires to cytomegalovirus serostatus. A separate validation cohort of roughly 130 different subjects was used in addition to the approximately 610-subject first cohort. High-throughput TCR immunosequencing, statistical association of individual TCRs with disease status, and machine learning were combined to predict cytomegalovirus infection status. A later analysis re-analyzed previously published TCR beta repertoires from about 600 donors and added high-resolution HLA genotyping to study TCR occurrence patterns. Rather than drawing on any new phenotypic data, the later analysis identified candidate immune exposures from TCR beta sequences and the way those sequences occurred across donors. To decide whether each TCR beta V gene segment behaved as functional or pseudogenic, an earlier analysis of fewer than 750 of the donors relied on high-throughput TCR beta sequencing. Donor age, sex, ethnicity and CMV serostatus were collected together with the repertoire data. Genome-wide SNP genotypes for about 65% of the roughly 670 donors were used in a later genetic analysis, which treated that subset as a discovery cohort. Every discovery cohort repertoire had been produced on one sequencing platform. Class I and class II HLA loci were covered by the typing at four-digit resolution. Typing coverage differed by locus: A, B, C, DRB1 and DQB1 were typed in about 620-630 donors, DQA1 in around 500, DPA1 in 600 to 610, and DPB1 in around 490. About five DR-DQ haplotypes were handled as single units for association and clustering because linkage in the cohort was strong. On average, roughly 250,000 unique TCR beta nucleotide sequences were sequenced per donor among a few hundred genotyped donors of the cohort, with roughly 18% of those sequences being non-productive.

The cohort consisted of 670 or so healthy bone marrow donors. All cohort members were sampled while nominally healthy, although unrecorded immune exposures were likely present. The donor was CMV seronegative and belonged to the group of more than 300 seronegative cohort members. Each donor provided a peripheral blood sample, and peripheral blood mononuclear cells were used for TCR beta sequencing. Genomic DNA was extracted from the blood cell samples with the Qiagen DNeasy Blood Extraction Kit. The method behind the library was the immunoSEQ multiplex PCR assay. For the multiplex PCR, a mixture combining 60 forward primers for TCR Vbeta segments and 13 reverse primers for TCR Jbeta segments was used. Amplification of the CDR3 region of rearranged TCR beta genes was performed with a multiplex PCR assay on genomic DNA. On the Illumina HiSeq System, the amplified TCR beta libraries were sequenced as 87-base-pair reads. Per the source publication's procedure: A later analysis tallied around 80 million unique TCR beta chains across the 700 or so repertoires, and around 10 million of those chains were shared by two or more donors. A nearest-neighbor algorithm error-corrected the raw reads and collapsed the reads into unique sequences, merging closely related sequences to remove PCR and sequencing errors. V, D and J gene segments were assigned by aligning CDR3 sequences to IMGT reference sequences. Each retained sequence needed at least a six-nucleotide match to both a V gene segment and a J gene segment. A rearrangement counted as productive if the CDR3 had no stop codons and remained in frame with V and J, and every other rearrangement counted as non-productive. Following IMGT convention, CDR3 was defined as the stretch from the second conserved V-encoded cysteine to the conserved J-encoded phenylalanine. The earlier analysis of about 610 of the donors excluded any sequence lacking an unambiguous match to a single V gene segment. An earlier analysis of a few hundred of the donors called V segments functional above 56.7% productive rearrangements and segregating when the between-donor standard deviation exceeded 5%. A statistical classification framework was developed to diagnose cytomegalovirus status using the catalog of TCR beta chain sequences. In a later analysis, V and J genes were assigned by comparing TCR nucleotide sequences against IMGT/GENE-DB human TR gene sequences. In a later analysis, CDR3 sequences and most-parsimonious VDJ recombination scenarios were assigned using the TCRdist pipeline. In a later analysis, every TCR beta chain was defined by the combination of its CDR3 amino acid sequence and its V-gene family, and reads without a unique V-gene family were dropped. In a later analysis, several hundred highly shared, low-generation-probability nucleotide sequences were removed to address suspected cross-contamination and a sequencing artifact. In a later analysis, a clonal expansion index was calculated for each public chain from normalized within-repertoire ranks of inferred template counts. Generation probabilities in a later analysis came from a VDJ recombination model fitted to out-of-frame rearrangements, and those results were checked against IGoR. In a later analysis, hypergeometric tests were used to score TCR-TCR, TCR-HLA and TCR-CMV co-occurrence, with a repertoire-size bias correction applied to TCR pairs. To estimate false discovery rates, a later analysis permuted the HLA or CMV assignments 20 times. In a later analysis, co-occurring TCRs were grouped with DBSCAN, and TCRdist sequence similarity was added when clustering was performed within HLA-allele-positive subsets. For co-occurrence clustering, repertoires with fewer than 30,000 or more than 120,000 public chains were excluded, along with four to six repertoires with anomalous nucleotide sharing. TCRdb stores this immuneACCESS table with in-frame sequences only. Part of the clones is absent; in the studies checked, under half of the shortfall reflects unresolved V genes, and no reason is known for the rest. That table is the source of V, J and clone size, and D and trimming were worked out from the DNA. This sample comprises roughly 180,000 clones, approximately 88% of them detected only once. The leading ten clones occupy about 0.24% of the sample.

To note about this clone: This clone's antigen is unknown. The record has no base qualities; no much larger clone is one base away.

Results the study describes overall, beyond this receptor: Approximately 16 rarely observed V segments, including chromosome 9 orphons, were excluded from the earlier analysis of approximately 500 of the donors because counts were too low. In vitro tests confirmed that a few of the cytomegalovirus-associated TCR beta chains recognize cytomegalovirus antigens. A cluster of highly shared sequence variants was judged likely to represent a technical artifact of the sequencing pipeline. According to a later analysis, parvovirus B19, influenza, CMV and Epstein-Barr virus appeared linked to several top co-occurrence clusters. A further reported finding was that TCR beta sequences accurately predicted the HLA-A and HLA-B alleles for most subjects in the first cohort. Linkage disequilibrium might explain the correlated functional status among segregating V segments, but an unknown experimental factor could not be excluded. A later analysis found that most CMV-associated TCR beta chains appeared HLA-restricted, with HLA associations seemingly driven largely by CMV exposure. A later genetic analysis associated a missense DCLRE1C variant with V-gene and J-gene trimming of TCR beta chains, and an independent cohort replicated the association. A later analysis associated 15,000 to 20,000 TCR beta sequences with specific HLA alleles at a false discovery rate of 0.05. In this cohort, only TCR beta chains were sequenced, and detectable features were limited by the absence of alpha or paired-chain data. Cytomegalovirus status was reported to be diagnosed by the classifier with high specificity and sensitivity in both the original and validation cohorts. HLA typing was unavailable for some donors at each locus, so association tests used only the typed subset. Some IMGT-functional V segments, including TRBV6-2 and TRBV6-3, could not be told apart with the 87-base-pair reads, so those segments were excluded. Compared with equally common non-associated chains, HLA-associated TCR beta chains in a later analysis were more clonally expanded and had lower generation probabilities. Immune exposure information for the cohort was limited to CMV serostatus. In an earlier analysis of a few hundred of the donors, most TCR beta V segments were observed in productive rearrangements about 90% or about 30% of the time, broadly matching IMGT annotations. A later analysis found that TCR association rates varied across HLA loci, with DRB1 alleles showing the most associated TCRs and HLA-C alleles the fewest. When HLA alleles, especially DR and DQ, strongly co-occurred, TCR associations were difficult to assign to individual alleles. Most TCR sequences were observed very rarely across donors, whereas some public TCRs were present in many individuals. A total of about 180 TCR beta chains were listed by the study as associated with cytomegalovirus. It was suggested by the authors that the approach could potentially be generalized to other disease states and immunological phenotypes. Sequencing depth was assumed to be roughly uniform across donors in the presence/absence analyses, though that assumption may not hold. In a later genetic analysis, fewer N-insertions in productive TCRs were reported among donors in an Asian-associated ancestry cluster than the 666-donor mean.

The trim is 3 bases for V and 2 bases for J, with a gap of 8 bases between the germline ends. From a lookup of the germline V gene, CDR1 and CDR2 are SGHVS and FQNEAQ. Counted from cysteine to phenylalanine, this CDR3 has 15 amino acids. Left in the record is the CDR3 DNA by itself, 45 bases read in frame from the first base. The chain is assembled from TRBV7-8 and TRBJ2-6; no confident D gene assignment can be made. This clonotype was obtained from a boy under 18 in good health and CMV-seronegative. Sequencing input: PBMCs. The DNA sequence is given as TGTGCCAGCAGCTTCAGGTTAACTGGGGCCAACGTCCTGACTTTC. This gives the protein CASSFRLTGANVLTF.